What follows are 8 T cell receptor beta chains derived from one specimen sequenced in a study of blood T cell repertoires in COVID-19. Here immunoSEQ multiplex PCR was the method, and the copy in TCRdb shows in-frame clones only, minus some. This sample has around 99,000 clones, with over 60% found just once. The sample comprised peripheral blood. These receptors all stem from a man between 70 and 80 years old with acute or convalescent COVID-19.

This chain links TRBV18 with TRBJ1-5; unclear D gene. The CDR3 totals 15 residues. V lost 4 bases to trimming and J lost 2 bases, with 12 bases between them. Germline loops: CDR1 KGHSH, CDR2 LQKENI. CDR3 DNA sequence: TGTGCCAGCTCACGGGCTACTAGTGGCAATCAGCCCCAGCATTTT. As protein: CASSRATSGNQPQHF.

J is TRBJ2-7 and V is TRBV3-1 (or the pseudogene TRBV3-2); D is perhaps TRBD2 (6 bases). The CDR3 runs 15 residues. Per the germline V gene, CDR1 is LGHDT and CDR2 is YNNKEL (reference sequence). V was cut by 1 base and J by 5 bases, with 15 bases left in between. The CDR3 loop is CASSQGRDWIDEQYF. As DNA, the CDR3 is TGTGCCAGCAGCCAAGGGAGGGACTGGATTGACGAGCAGTACTTC.

This clone occurred a few times. This sequence joins TRBV4-1 and TRBJ2-7; possibly TRBD2 for D (5 bases). Germline CDR1 MGHRA, CDR2 YSYEKL. The V end was cut by 1 base, the J end by 2 bases, with 15 bases between. The CDR3 covers 16 residues. Here the CDR3 reads CASSQGVLAGTYEQYF. The CDR3 DNA is TGCGCCAGCAGCCAAGGGGTGTTGGCGGGTACCTACGAGCAGTACTTC.

The V call is TRBV27, the J call TRBJ1-6; D gene ambiguous. This CDR3 is 14 amino acids long. CDR1 and CDR2 (germline): MNHEY, SMNVEV (reference sequence). Trimming cost V 3 bases and J 7 bases, with 10 bases left between them. As DNA, the CDR3 is TGTGCCAGCAGTTTGGGAGGGTTCAATTCACCCCTCCACTTT. Amino acids: CASSLGGFNSPLHF.

This rearrangement joins TRBV6-5 to TRBJ2-7; 7 bases map to TRBD1. This CDR3 spans 14 amino acids. Germline-derived CDR1 and CDR2 are MNHEY and SVGAGI. J gave up 6 bases and V 6 bases, and 11 bases lay outside the gene matches. The CDR3 DNA sequence: TGTGCCAGCAGCCCGCGAAGGGGGCGCGTCGAGCAGTACTTC. It translates to CASSPRRGRVEQYF.

This sequence joins TRBV5-4 and TRBJ2-3, with D perhaps TRBD2 (5 bases). Trimming removed 0 bases at V and 1 base at J, with 9 bases between. Germline assignment: CDR1 SGHNT and CDR2 YYREEE (reference sequence). There are 15 residues in the CDR3. In nucleotides, the CDR3 is TGTGCCAGCAGCTTGGGTAATAGCGGCACAGATACGCAGTATTTT. It translates to CASSLGNSGTDTQYF.

V is TRBV25-1 and J is TRBJ1-4; tentatively, D is TRBD1 (6 bases). This CDR3 is 17 amino acids long. Between the trimmed V and J ends, which lost 6 bases and 4 bases, there was a span of 21 bases. Germline loops: CDR1 MGHDK, CDR2 SYGVNS. Here the CDR3 reads CASSLSLAGVDNEKLFF. Written as DNA, the CDR3 is TGTGCCAGCAGCCTAAGTCTAGCAGGGGTCGATAATGAAAAACTGTTTTTT.

The chain uses TRBV4-3 and TRBJ2-1, with no clear D. The CDR3 length is 13 residues. The V gene lost 1 base and the J gene lost 7 bases, with 8 bases spanning the gap. Germline CDR1 and CDR2: LGHNA and YSLEER. The CDR3 sequence: CASSQATLNEQFF. For the CDR3, the DNA is TGCGCCAGCAGCCAAGCGACTCTAAATGAGCAGTTCTTC.